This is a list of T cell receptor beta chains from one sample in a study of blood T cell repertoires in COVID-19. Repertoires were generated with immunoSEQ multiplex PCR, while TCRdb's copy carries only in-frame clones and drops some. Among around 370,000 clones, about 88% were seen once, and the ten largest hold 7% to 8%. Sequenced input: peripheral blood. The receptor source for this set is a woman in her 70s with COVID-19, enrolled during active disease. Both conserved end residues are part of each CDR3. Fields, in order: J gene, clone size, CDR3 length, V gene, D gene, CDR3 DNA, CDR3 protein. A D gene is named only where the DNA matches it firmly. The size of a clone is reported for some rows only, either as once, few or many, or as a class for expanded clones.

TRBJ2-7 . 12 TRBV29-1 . TGCAGCGTTGGGGCCGAGACCTACGAGCAGTACTTC CSVGAETYEQYF
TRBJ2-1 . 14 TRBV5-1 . TGCGCCAGCAGCTTGGGGGGGCTGAACAATGAGCAGTTCTTC CASSLGGLNNEQFF
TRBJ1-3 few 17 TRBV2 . TGTGCCACCCTTGAAATCGATGTCCTATTCTCTGGAAACACCATATATTTT CATLEIDVLFSGNTIYF
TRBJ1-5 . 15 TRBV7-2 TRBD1 TGTGCCAGCAGCCTGACAGGGGGCGGGATTCAGCCCCAGCATTTT CASSLTGGGIQPQHF
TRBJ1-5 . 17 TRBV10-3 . TGTGCCATCAGCCAAGGACAGCCGACCCCTAGCAATCAGCCCCAGCATTTT CAISQGQPTPSNQPQHF
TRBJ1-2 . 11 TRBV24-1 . TGTGCCACCACCGCGCACTATGGCTACACCTTC CATTAHYGYTF
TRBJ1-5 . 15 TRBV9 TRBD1 TGTGCCAGCAGCGCCTCCGGGACAGCGGGGGAGCCCCAGCATTTT CASSASGTAGEPQHF
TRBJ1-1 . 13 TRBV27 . TGTGCCAGCAGTTTACACCGGGGCACTGAAGCTTTCTTT CASSLHRGTEAFF
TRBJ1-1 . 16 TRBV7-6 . TGTGCCAGCAGCTTAGCGTTAGACATCATGAACACTGAAGCTTTCTTT CASSLALDIMNTEAFF
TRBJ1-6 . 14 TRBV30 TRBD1 TGTGCCTGGGTGGCGGACAGGGATAATTCACCCCTCCACTTT CAWVADRDNSPLHF
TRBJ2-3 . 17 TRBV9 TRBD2 TGTGCCAGCAGCGGGACTAGCGGGGCCCCTAGCACAGATACGCAGTATTTT CASSGTSGAPSTDTQYF
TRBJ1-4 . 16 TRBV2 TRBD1 TGTGCCAGCAGAAAAAGGACAGGAGCAACTAATGAAAAACTGTTTTTT CASRKRTGATNEKLFF
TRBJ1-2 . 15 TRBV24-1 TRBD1 TGTGCCACCAGTGATCCTGGACAGGGATTAGGCGGCTACACCTTC CATSDPGQGLGGYTF
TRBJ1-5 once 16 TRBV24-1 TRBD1 TGTGCCACCAGTGACCCGGGACAGGGCCGTAATCAGCCCCAGCATTTT CATSDPGQGRNQPQHF
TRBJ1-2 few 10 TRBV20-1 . TGCAGTGCCAACCCTAGCGTCTACACCTTC CSANPSVYTF
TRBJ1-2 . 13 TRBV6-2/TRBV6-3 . TGTGCCAGCAGTTCCCCAGGGGCGGCGGGCTACACCTTC CASSSPGAAGYTF
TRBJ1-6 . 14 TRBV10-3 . TGTGCCATCAGTGAACCGGGTTCAAATTCACCCCTCCACTTT CAISEPGSNSPLHF
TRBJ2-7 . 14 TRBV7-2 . TGTGCCAGCAGCTCGGGACTCCTACTCTACGAGCAGTACTTC CASSSGLLLYEQYF
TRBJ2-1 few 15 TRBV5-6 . TGTGCCAGCAGCTTGGACACCCCAGGGTACAATGAGCAGTTCTTC CASSLDTPGYNEQFF
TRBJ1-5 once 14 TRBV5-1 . TGCGCCAGCTCAGTTTCAGGTCTTAATCAGCCCCAGCATTTT CASSVSGLNQPQHF
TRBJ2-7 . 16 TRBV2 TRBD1 TGTGCCAGCAGTGAAGGGGTGACAGGGAATCCCTACGAGCAGTACTTC CASSEGVTGNPYEQYF
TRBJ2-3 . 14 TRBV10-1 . TGCGCCAGCCCGCTCAGGGGAGGGGGGGATACGCAGTATTTT CASPLRGGGDTQYF
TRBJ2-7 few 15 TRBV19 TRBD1 TGTGCCAGTAGTACCGGGGACAGGGGGCATCACGAGCAGTACTTC CASSTGDRGHHEQYF
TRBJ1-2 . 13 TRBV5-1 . TGCGCCAGCAGTTCCCGGGGGGCGTATGGCTACACCTTC CASSSRGAYGYTF
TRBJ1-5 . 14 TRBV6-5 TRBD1 TGTGCCAGCAGGTATACAGGGGGGGACCAGCCCCAGCATTTT CASRYTGGDQPQHF
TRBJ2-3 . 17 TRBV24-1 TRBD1 TGTGCCACCAGTGATTTGGGGACAGGGGACTTCACAGATACGCAGTATTTT CATSDLGTGDFTDTQYF
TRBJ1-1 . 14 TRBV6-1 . TGTGCCAGCAGTGAACGCCAGGCGGGCACTGAAGCTTTCTTT CASSERQAGTEAFF
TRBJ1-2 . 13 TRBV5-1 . TGCGCCAGCAGCTCACAGTGGAACTATGGCTACACCTTC CASSSQWNYGYTF
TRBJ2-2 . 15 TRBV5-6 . TGTGCCAGCAGCTTGGATAGGGGATACACCGGGGAGCTGTTTTTT CASSLDRGYTGELFF
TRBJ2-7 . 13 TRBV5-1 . TGCGCCAGCTCCGGCGGGGTCGACTACGAGCAGTACTTC CASSGGVDYEQYF
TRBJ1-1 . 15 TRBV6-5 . TGTGCCAGCAGTTACTCGCGTATGCCCATAACTGAAGCTTTCTTT CASSYSRMPITEAFF
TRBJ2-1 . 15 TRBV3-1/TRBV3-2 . TGTGCCAGCAGCCAACAGGGAGGTTCCTACAATGAGCAGTTCTTC CASSQQGGSYNEQFF
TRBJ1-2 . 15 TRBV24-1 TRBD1 TGTGCCACCAGTGATGAAAGACAGGGGCCTTATGGCTACACCTTC CATSDERQGPYGYTF
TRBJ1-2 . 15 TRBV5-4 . TGTGCCAGCAGCGTGGCAGAATTGTATAACTATGGCTACACCTTC CASSVAELYNYGYTF
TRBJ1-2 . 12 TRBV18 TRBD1 TGTGCCAGCTCCTTCGACAGGGGTGGCTACACCTTC CASSFDRGGYTF
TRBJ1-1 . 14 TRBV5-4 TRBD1 TGTGCCAGCAGCTTGGACAGGGGGTACACTGAAGCTTTCTTT CASSLDRGYTEAFF
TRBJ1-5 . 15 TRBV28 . TGTGCCAGCAGTTTAGGCCCCGTCGGCAATCAGCCCCAGCATTTT CASSLGPVGNQPQHF
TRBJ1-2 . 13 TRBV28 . TGTGCCAGCAGCCGAGAAACTAACTATGGCTACACCTTC CASSRETNYGYTF
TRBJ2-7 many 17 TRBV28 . TGTGCCAGCAGTTTCCCACCACGAGTAAGATCGATCGGCGAGCAGTACTTC CASSFPPRVRSIGEQYF
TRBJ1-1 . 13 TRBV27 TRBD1 TGTGCCAGCAGTGGGACAGGGGGCGTTGAAGCTTTCTTT CASSGTGGVEAFF